This T cell receptor (beta chain) emerged from a study of shared clonotypes between healthy human individuals. Generated by immunoSEQ multiplex PCR, the TCRdb table keeps only in-frame clones and is missing some. The table records over 950,000 clones, around 77% of them present only once. The germline V gene has CDR1 SGHRS and CDR2 YFSETQ. The trim removed 4 bases at V and 4 bases at J, leaving 3 bases unmatched. CDR3 length: 13 residues. Points on this clone: The sample has other DNA sequences that encode this CDR3 too.

Sequenced input: memory CD4+ T cells from PBMCs. Sample subset: CD45RA-negative fraction. The receptor was isolated from a man aged 18 to 35 in good health. Some clones in this sample may be carry-over from other donors' samples. The gene calls are TRBV5-1 and TRBJ2-3, with 7 bases that match TRBD1. CDR3 sequence reads: CASSVQGADTQYF. DNA for the CDR3: TGCGCCAGCAGCGTGCAGGGGGCAGATACGCAGTATTTT.